This is a list of T cell receptor beta chains from one sample in a study of radiation and T cells in renal cell carcinoma. The assay was immunoSEQ multiplex PCR, and TCRdb's table has in-frame clones only and misses some. The sample contains some 100,000 clones, 70% to 85% of which appear only once. Here the sequenced sample was blood, taken from a patient whose treatment included radiotherapy and nephrectomy. These receptors all come from a man aged 55-75 years with renal cell carcinoma. Both conserved end residues are part of each CDR3. The D gene is left open where the match is weak. Size tells how often a clone was seen (once, few, many) or the class of an expanded clone, and some rows leave it out.

cdr3_nt: TGTGCCAGCAGGTTGCTCCTGACGGGAGGTACCGGGGAGCTGTTTTTT
cdr3_aa: CASRLLLTGGTGELFF
v_call: TRBV13
d_call: TRBD2
j_call: TRBJ2-2
clone_size: .

cdr3_nt: TGTGCCAGCAGCTTGGCCTGGGACAGAGGGAACACTGAAGCTTTCTTT
cdr3_aa: CASSLAWDRGNTEAFF
v_call: TRBV5-8
d_call: TRBD1
j_call: TRBJ1-1
clone_size: .

cdr3_nt: TGTGCCAGCAGCCCAACCGGACAGGGCCACGAGCAGTACTTC
cdr3_aa: CASSPTGQGHEQYF
v_call: TRBV13
d_call: TRBD1
j_call: TRBJ2-7
clone_size: medium-sized

cdr3_nt: TGTGCCAGCAGCAGGATTTCCTACGAGCAGTACTTC
cdr3_aa: CASSRISYEQYF
v_call: TRBV7-9
d_call: .
j_call: TRBJ2-7
clone_size: once

cdr3_nt: TGCAGCGTTGTGATGGCACGCACTGAAGCTTTCTTT
cdr3_aa: CSVVMARTEAFF
v_call: TRBV29-1
d_call: .
j_call: TRBJ1-1
clone_size: few

cdr3_nt: TGTGCCAGCAGTAGACGGGAGCAGTACTTC
cdr3_aa: CASSRREQYF
v_call: TRBV28
d_call: .
j_call: TRBJ2-7
clone_size: few

cdr3_nt: TGTGCCAGCAGCAGGACAGGGGGAGAGACCCAGTACTTC
cdr3_aa: CASSRTGGETQYF
v_call: TRBV7-2
d_call: TRBD1
j_call: TRBJ2-5
clone_size: .

cdr3_nt: TGTGCCAGCAGCGGCCCCGGTGGTAACTATGGCTACACCTTC
cdr3_aa: CASSGPGGNYGYTF
v_call: TRBV6-5
d_call: .
j_call: TRBJ1-2
clone_size: .

cdr3_nt: TGTGCCTGGAGCCGCTTGCGGATATACGAGCAGTACTTC
cdr3_aa: CAWSRLRIYEQYF
v_call: TRBV30
d_call: .
j_call: TRBJ2-7
clone_size: .

cdr3_nt: TGCGCCAGCAGCGCCCTACTAGCGGGGGGCACAGATACGCAGTATTTT
cdr3_aa: CASSALLAGGTDTQYF
v_call: TRBV4-3
d_call: TRBD2
j_call: TRBJ2-3
clone_size: .

cdr3_nt: TGTGCCAGCAGGACGTCAACACAGGGAGGCCAGCCCCAGCATTTT
cdr3_aa: CASRTSTQGGQPQHF
v_call: TRBV2
d_call: .
j_call: TRBJ1-5
clone_size: .

cdr3_nt: TGTGCCAGCAGCCCGCTAGGGACTAGCGGGGGAACCGGGGAGCTGTTTTTT
cdr3_aa: CASSPLGTSGGTGELFF
v_call: TRBV5-4
d_call: TRBD2
j_call: TRBJ2-2
clone_size: .

cdr3_nt: TGTGCCAGCAGCCCCCGGGACAGATCGGTCGGCTACACCTTC
cdr3_aa: CASSPRDRSVGYTF
v_call: TRBV11-2
d_call: TRBD1
j_call: TRBJ1-2
clone_size: few

cdr3_nt: TGTGCCAGCAGTCACCGGGACAGGAGCTACTACGAGCAGTACTTC
cdr3_aa: CASSHRDRSYYEQYF
v_call: TRBV28
d_call: TRBD1
j_call: TRBJ2-7
clone_size: .

cdr3_nt: TGTGCCAGCTCACCGGGGACAGCGTCAGGTGAAAAACTGTTTTTT
cdr3_aa: CASSPGTASGEKLFF
v_call: TRBV18
d_call: TRBD1
j_call: TRBJ1-4
clone_size: .

cdr3_nt: TGTGCCAGCAGTCTCCCTGGGGAAACTTACGAGCAGTACTTC
cdr3_aa: CASSLPGETYEQYF
v_call: TRBV28
d_call: .
j_call: TRBJ2-7
clone_size: .

cdr3_nt: TGTGCCAGCAGCTCACAGAGATACTCTGGGGCCAACGTCCTGACTTTC
cdr3_aa: CASSSQRYSGANVLTF
v_call: TRBV11-1
d_call: .
j_call: TRBJ2-6
clone_size: once

cdr3_nt: TGTGCCAGCAGTTTCTCCCGGGTGACAATGGATGGCTACACCTTC
cdr3_aa: CASSFSRVTMDGYTF
v_call: TRBV6-5
d_call: .
j_call: TRBJ1-2
clone_size: .

cdr3_nt: TGCAGCGTTGAAGGGGAAGGCTACACCTTC
cdr3_aa: CSVEGEGYTF
v_call: TRBV29-1
d_call: .
j_call: TRBJ1-2
clone_size: .

cdr3_nt: TGTGCCAGCAGGGTAACTAGCGCCAGCTCCTACAATGAGCAGTTCTTC
cdr3_aa: CASRVTSASSYNEQFF
v_call: TRBV2
d_call: TRBD2
j_call: TRBJ2-1
clone_size: .

cdr3_nt: TGTGCCAGCAGCTTATTCCCGGGTCAGGGAAGATTCTACGAGCAGTACTTC
cdr3_aa: CASSLFPGQGRFYEQYF
v_call: TRBV7-9
d_call: .
j_call: TRBJ2-7
clone_size: .

cdr3_nt: TGCGCCAGCAGCCCTATAACAGGGGACGGAAATCGAGAGACCCAGTACTTC
cdr3_aa: CASSPITGDGNRETQYF
v_call: TRBV5-1
d_call: TRBD1
j_call: TRBJ2-5
clone_size: .

cdr3_nt: TGTGCCAGCTCACCGGACAGCTATGGCTACACCTTC
cdr3_aa: CASSPDSYGYTF
v_call: TRBV18
d_call: .
j_call: TRBJ1-2
clone_size: once

cdr3_nt: TGTGCCAGTAGTATCCGGGCCTCCTACAATGAGCAGTTCTTC
cdr3_aa: CASSIRASYNEQFF
v_call: TRBV19
d_call: .
j_call: TRBJ2-1
clone_size: .

cdr3_nt: TGTGCCAGCAGCCTGAAAACAGCTACTGAAGCTTTCTTT
cdr3_aa: CASSLKTATEAFF
v_call: TRBV2
d_call: .
j_call: TRBJ1-1
clone_size: few

cdr3_nt: TGTGCCAGCAGCGTAGGTAGCGAACCCAGGGAGCAGTACTTC
cdr3_aa: CASSVGSEPREQYF
v_call: TRBV9
d_call: .
j_call: TRBJ2-7
clone_size: .

cdr3_nt: TGTGCCAGCGCCCGCGGACAGCACACAGATACGCAGTATTTT
cdr3_aa: CASARGQHTDTQYF
v_call: TRBV6-5
d_call: .
j_call: TRBJ2-3
clone_size: .

cdr3_nt: TGTGCCAGCAGTTTCGGGGACAGAGGATTCTACAATGAGCAGTTCTTC
cdr3_aa: CASSFGDRGFYNEQFF
v_call: TRBV28
d_call: TRBD1
j_call: TRBJ2-1
clone_size: .

cdr3_nt: TGTGCCAGCAGCTTAAGGCGGGACCCGTCCTACGAGCAGTACTTC
cdr3_aa: CASSLRRDPSYEQYF
v_call: TRBV13
d_call: .
j_call: TRBJ2-7
clone_size: .

cdr3_nt: TGTGCCAGCAGACAGACAGGGGGCAATCAGCCCCAGCATTTT
cdr3_aa: CASRQTGGNQPQHF
v_call: TRBV2
d_call: TRBD1
j_call: TRBJ1-5
clone_size: .

cdr3_nt: TGTGCCAGCAGCTTGGCTGGGACTGATAATGAGCAGTTCTTC
cdr3_aa: CASSLAGTDNEQFF
v_call: TRBV5-6
d_call: .
j_call: TRBJ2-1
clone_size: .

cdr3_nt: TGTGCCAGCAGTTGGAACACTGAAGCTTTCTTT
cdr3_aa: CASSWNTEAFF
v_call: TRBV28
d_call: .
j_call: TRBJ1-1
clone_size: .

cdr3_nt: TGTGCCAGCAGCTGGGCGGGAGAGGGAGAGACCCAGTACTTC
cdr3_aa: CASSWAGEGETQYF
v_call: TRBV7-7
d_call: TRBD2
j_call: TRBJ2-5
clone_size: once

cdr3_nt: TGTGCCAGCAGTTTGAGAGGGTACAATGAGCAGTTCTTC
cdr3_aa: CASSLRGYNEQFF
v_call: TRBV27
d_call: .
j_call: TRBJ2-1
clone_size: .

cdr3_nt: TGTGCCAGCAGCCGCGGGAGCGACTACTACAATGAGCAGTTCTTC
cdr3_aa: CASSRGSDYYNEQFF
v_call: TRBV6-5
d_call: TRBD2
j_call: TRBJ2-1
clone_size: .

cdr3_nt: TGTGCCAGCAGTTTGAGGAACACCATATATTTT
cdr3_aa: CASSLRNTIYF
v_call: TRBV28
d_call: .
j_call: TRBJ1-3
clone_size: .

cdr3_nt: TGTGCCAGCAGTGAAAGCCCGCAGGGTTACTACGAGCAGTACTTC
cdr3_aa: CASSESPQGYYEQYF
v_call: TRBV6-1
d_call: .
j_call: TRBJ2-7
clone_size: .

cdr3_nt: TGTGCCAGCCGGAAGTACGGCCACGAGCAGTACTTC
cdr3_aa: CASRKYGHEQYF
v_call: TRBV27
d_call: .
j_call: TRBJ2-7
clone_size: .

cdr3_nt: TGTGCCAGCAGCCAAGATACTAGTGGGGCCAACGTCCTGACTTTC
cdr3_aa: CASSQDTSGANVLTF
v_call: TRBV4-2
d_call: .
j_call: TRBJ2-6
clone_size: once

cdr3_nt: TGTGCCAGCAGGGGGACTAGCGGCAGGAATGATGAGCAGTTCTTC
cdr3_aa: CASRGTSGRNDEQFF
v_call: TRBV5-4
d_call: TRBD2
j_call: TRBJ2-1
clone_size: .

cdr3_nt: TGCGCCAGCTCCTTTACCTCCCAAGAGACCCAGTACTTC
cdr3_aa: CASSFTSQETQYF
v_call: TRBV10-1
d_call: .
j_call: TRBJ2-5
clone_size: once

cdr3_nt: TGTGCCAGCAGGACCACTGGGACTAGCCCCGGGGAGCTGTTTTTT
cdr3_aa: CASRTTGTSPGELFF
v_call: TRBV6-5
d_call: TRBD2
j_call: TRBJ2-2
clone_size: .

cdr3_nt: TGTGCCAGCAGCCCCAGGGGGGGAAGCGGGAGCTCCTACAATGAGCAGTTCTTC
cdr3_aa: CASSPRGGSGSSYNEQFF
v_call: TRBV9
d_call: .
j_call: TRBJ2-1
clone_size: .

cdr3_nt: TGTGCCAGCAGCCTCGACAGAAACACCGGGGAGCTGTTTTTT
cdr3_aa: CASSLDRNTGELFF
v_call: TRBV2
d_call: .
j_call: TRBJ2-2
clone_size: .

cdr3_nt: TGTGCCAGCAGCCCTGGGCTAGCTTCCGGGGAGCTGTTTTTT
cdr3_aa: CASSPGLASGELFF
v_call: TRBV28
d_call: .
j_call: TRBJ2-2
clone_size: .

cdr3_nt: TGTGCCAGCAGTCAGACTAGTCCAGAGACCCAGTACTTC
cdr3_aa: CASSQTSPETQYF
v_call: TRBV2
d_call: .
j_call: TRBJ2-5
clone_size: once

cdr3_nt: TGTGCCAGCAGTTTAGTTCTGACAAGGAGCTCCTACGAGCAGTACTTC
cdr3_aa: CASSLVLTRSSYEQYF
v_call: TRBV28
d_call: .
j_call: TRBJ2-7
clone_size: .

cdr3_nt: TGTGCCATGGGCCCGAGTGGGGCCAACGTCCTGACTTTC
cdr3_aa: CAMGPSGANVLTF
v_call: TRBV10-3
d_call: .
j_call: TRBJ2-6
clone_size: .

cdr3_nt: TGTGCCAGCAGCTCCGGACCCCTTAGAGATGAAAAACTGTTTTTT
cdr3_aa: CASSSGPLRDEKLFF
v_call: TRBV11-2
d_call: .
j_call: TRBJ1-4
clone_size: .